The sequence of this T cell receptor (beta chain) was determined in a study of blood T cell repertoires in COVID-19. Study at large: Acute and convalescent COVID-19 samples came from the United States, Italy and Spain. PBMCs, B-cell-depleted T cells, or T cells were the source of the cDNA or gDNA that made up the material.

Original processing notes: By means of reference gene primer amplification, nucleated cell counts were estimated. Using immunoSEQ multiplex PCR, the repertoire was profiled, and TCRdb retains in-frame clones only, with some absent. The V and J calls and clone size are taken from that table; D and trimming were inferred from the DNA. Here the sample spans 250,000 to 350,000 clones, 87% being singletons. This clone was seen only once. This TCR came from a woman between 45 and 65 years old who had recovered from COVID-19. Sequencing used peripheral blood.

CDR3 loop: CASSLDLRGRDGGYTF. The CDR3 DNA is TGTGCCAGCAGCTTAGATCTAAGGGGCAGGGATGGTGGCTACACCTTC. The V gene is TRBV11-2, the J gene TRBJ1-2; possible D gene TRBD1, 5 bases. V was pared by 0 bases and J by 7 bases, with 18 bases between. Germline V gene data show CDR1 as SGHAT and CDR2 as FQNNGV. This CDR3 contains 16 residues. The entire variable domain, with the rest obtained from reference TRBV11-2 and TRBJ1-2, is as follows: EAGVAQSPRYKIIEKRQSVAFWCNPISGHATLYWYQQILGQGPKLLIQFQNNGVVDDSQLPKDRFSAERLKGVDSTLKIQPAKLEDSAVYLCASSLDLRGRDGGYTFGSGTRLTVV.